This T cell receptor beta chain was identified in a study of T-cell memory formation after mild COVID-19. Study-level points and caveats: Cross-reactive memory appears to have joined, as suggested by some responding clones showing up in pre-infection memory. Contracting CD4+ clones lay largely in CM and EM, with CD8+ ones residing in EMRA. Clones that contracted from day 15 to 85 had balanced CD4/CD8; later expanders were CD4+ biased.

Barcoded TCR alpha and TCR beta cDNA libraries with UMIs came from 5'RACE using constant-segment primers. TCRdb reanalysed the 5' RACE reads using MiXCR and keeps one entry per CDR3 protein. The sample holds about 340,000 distinct CDR3 sequences, more than 20% seen once. Of note for this clonotype: What it recognizes is unknown.

Germline V gene sequence: CDR1 SGHTA, CDR2 FQGNSA. The CDR3 is made up of 13 amino acids. Trimming cost V 5 bases and J 5 bases, with 10 bases left between them. This TCR was sampled from a man between 18 and 29 years old who had mild COVID-19 (a few samples of this study predate the infection). Cell type and time point are not known. V usage is TRBV7-2 and J usage is TRBJ1-5; D call uncertain. Sequenced sample: PBMCs or a T cell subset sorted from them (not recorded which). As DNA, the CDR3 is TGTGCCAGCAGCCAAACCCGGGATCAGCCCCAGCATTTT. This translates into CASSQTRDQPQHF.